A selection of T cell receptor beta chains follows, all from one sample in a study of neurological immune-mediated disorders. TCRdb reprocessed the 5' RACE reads with MiXCR, giving one entry per CDR3 protein. Of 30,000 to 40,000 distinct CDR3 sequences listed, about 7% are singletons. The specimen was PBMCs. These receptors all stem from a woman aged 40 to 49 in good health. The CDR3 runs from the conserved cysteine through the conserved F or W. The order of the fields is V gene, J gene, D gene, clone size, CDR3 DNA, CDR3 protein. The D gene is left open where the match is weak. A row's size may be missing; if present it is once, few, many or a size class.

v_gene: TRBV12-3/TRBV12-4
j_gene: TRBJ2-6
d_gene: .
abundance: many
CDR3nt: TGTGCCAGCAGGGTTCAGGGTGGGGCCAACGTCCTGACTTTC
CDR3aa: CASRVQGGANVLTF

v_gene: TRBV4-2
j_gene: TRBJ2-1
d_gene: TRBD2
abundance: .
CDR3nt: TGTGCCAGCAGCCAAGATCGGGCTACTAGCGGGACCTACAATGAGCAGTTCTTC
CDR3aa: CASSQDRATSGTYNEQFF

v_gene: TRBV7-6
j_gene: TRBJ1-6
d_gene: .
abundance: many
CDR3nt: TGTGCCAGCAGCCCGCGAGCGAGCTCCTATAATTCACCCCTCCACTTT
CDR3aa: CASSPRASSYNSPLHF

v_gene: TRBV7-2
j_gene: TRBJ1-2
d_gene: .
abundance: many
CDR3nt: TGTGCCAGCAGCTTAGCCCGGGCCCCTGCCTATGGCTACACCTTC
CDR3aa: CASSLARAPAYGYTF

v_gene: TRBV5-1
j_gene: TRBJ2-7
d_gene: TRBD1
abundance: many
CDR3nt: TGCGCCAGTAGGACAGGATTGGGGAAAGAGCAGTACTTC
CDR3aa: CASRTGLGKEQYF

v_gene: TRBV18
j_gene: TRBJ2-5
d_gene: .
abundance: few
CDR3nt: TGTGCCAGCTCACCACTGTCAGTTCAAGAGATCCAGTACTTC
CDR3aa: CASSPLSVQEIQYF

v_gene: TRBV15
j_gene: TRBJ1-1
d_gene: .
abundance: many
CDR3nt: TGTGCCACCAGCAGAGATCGAGGGAACACTGAAGCTTTCTTT
CDR3aa: CATSRDRGNTEAFF

v_gene: TRBV10-1
j_gene: TRBJ2-6
d_gene: .
abundance: many
CDR3nt: TGCGCCAGCAGCGCCAATCGAGGAACTGGGGCCAACGTCCTGACTTTC
CDR3aa: CASSANRGTGANVLTF

v_gene: TRBV12-3/TRBV12-4
j_gene: TRBJ1-1
d_gene: .
abundance: many
CDR3nt: TGTGCCAGCAGTTTAGCCTACGAGAGGGAGGCTTTCTTT
CDR3aa: CASSLAYEREAFF

v_gene: TRBV12-3/TRBV12-4
j_gene: TRBJ2-4
d_gene: .
abundance: many
CDR3nt: TGTGCCAGCAGTTTTCTAGGGACCCAGGGGGCCAAAAACATTCAGTACTTC
CDR3aa: CASSFLGTQGAKNIQYF

v_gene: TRBV11-2
j_gene: TRBJ2-1
d_gene: TRBD2
abundance: many
CDR3nt: TGTGCCAGCAGCTCACGTGCACTAGCGGCGAATGAGCAGTTCTTC
CDR3aa: CASSSRALAANEQFF

v_gene: TRBV18
j_gene: TRBJ2-3
d_gene: TRBD2
abundance: many
CDR3nt: TGTGCCAGCTCAGTTACTAGCGGGGGGTCCGCAAAAACAGATACGCAGTATTTT
CDR3aa: CASSVTSGGSAKTDTQYF

v_gene: TRBV10-3
j_gene: TRBJ1-4
d_gene: .
abundance: many
CDR3nt: TGTGCCATCCTGGACAGTGCTAATGAAAAACTGTTTTTT
CDR3aa: CAILDSANEKLFF

v_gene: TRBV18
j_gene: TRBJ2-1
d_gene: .
abundance: many
CDR3nt: TGTGCCAGCTCGTCCTATGACAGGGAGGGCAATGAGCAGTTCTTC
CDR3aa: CASSSYDREGNEQFF

v_gene: TRBV20-1
j_gene: TRBJ1-5
d_gene: .
abundance: medium-sized
CDR3nt: TGCAGTGCTAGACAGGACATGAATCAGCCCCAGCATTTT
CDR3aa: CSARQDMNQPQHF

v_gene: TRBV3-1
j_gene: TRBJ2-2
d_gene: .
abundance: .
CDR3nt: TGTGCCAGCAGCCATGAACAATTACGGGAGCTGTTTTTT
CDR3aa: CASSHEQLRELFF

v_gene: TRBV12-3/TRBV12-4
j_gene: TRBJ2-4
d_gene: .
abundance: many
CDR3nt: TGTGCCAGCAGTCCCCAAGCCAAAAACATTCAGTACTTC
CDR3aa: CASSPQAKNIQYF

v_gene: TRBV3-1
j_gene: TRBJ2-1
d_gene: TRBD1
abundance: many
CDR3nt: TGTGCCAGCAGCCACATAACCGCCGGGACAGAGTTCTTC
CDR3aa: CASSHITAGTEFF

v_gene: TRBV27
j_gene: TRBJ2-7
d_gene: TRBD2
abundance: many
CDR3nt: TGTGCCACCTCATGGCGGGAGGGCAGCATCGAGCAGTACTTC
CDR3aa: CATSWREGSIEQYF

v_gene: TRBV7-3
j_gene: TRBJ2-5
d_gene: TRBD2
abundance: many
CDR3nt: TGTGCCAGCAGCCCTAGCGGGAGAATTTGGGAGACCCAGTACTTC
CDR3aa: CASSPSGRIWETQYF

v_gene: TRBV20-1
j_gene: TRBJ2-1
d_gene: .
abundance: many
CDR3nt: TGCAGTGCTAGTCCCTTTGAGCAGTTCTTC
CDR3aa: CSASPFEQFF

v_gene: TRBV5-5
j_gene: TRBJ1-1
d_gene: TRBD1
abundance: .
CDR3nt: TGTGCCAGCAGCTTGGGACAGGGAAGAGATTTCTTT
CDR3aa: CASSLGQGRDFF

v_gene: TRBV12-3/TRBV12-4
j_gene: TRBJ2-3
d_gene: .
abundance: many
CDR3nt: TGTGCCAGCAGTTTATGGGCGATGGATAGCGCAGATACGCAGTATTTT
CDR3aa: CASSLWAMDSADTQYF

v_gene: TRBV12-3/TRBV12-4
j_gene: TRBJ1-1
d_gene: TRBD1
abundance: many
CDR3nt: TGTGCCAGCAGTGGAGGAGGACAGGTCAACACTGAAGCTTTCTTT
CDR3aa: CASSGGGQVNTEAFF

v_gene: TRBV7-2
j_gene: TRBJ1-5
d_gene: TRBD1
abundance: many
CDR3nt: TGTGCCAGCAGCCCTGGACAGGGCAATCAGCCCCAGCATTTT
CDR3aa: CASSPGQGNQPQHF

v_gene: TRBV20-1
j_gene: TRBJ2-5
d_gene: TRBD1
abundance: .
CDR3nt: TGCAGTGCTAGGGACAGAGGGTATCAGGGGGCAGAGACCCAGTACTTC
CDR3aa: CSARDRGYQGAETQYF